The 30 T cell receptor beta chains given below trace back to one sample, sequenced in a study of blood T cell repertoires in COVID-19. Sequencing was performed with immunoSEQ multiplex PCR; in TCRdb, only in-frame clones are kept and a portion is missing. The sample holds roughly 280,000 clones, 88% seen once. Sample: peripheral blood. The receptors originated from a woman in her thirties with COVID-19, enrolled during active disease.

This clone was seen only once. The chain links TRBV11-2 to TRBJ2-3; D possibly corresponds to TRBD1 (6 bases). Trimming shortened V by 2 bases and J by 2 bases, and 11 bases separated the two germline ends. Germline V gene data show CDR1 as SGHAT and CDR2 as FQNNGV. CDR3 length: 15 residues. The CDR3, as DNA: TGTGCCAGCAGCTTATACGACAGGCCCACAGATACGCAGTATTTT. Residues: CASSLYDRPTDTQYF. Together with reference TRBV11-2 and TRBJ2-3, the CDR3 gives the full variable domain: EAGVAQSPRYKIIEKRQSVAFWCNPISGHATLYWYQQILGQGPKLLIQFQNNGVVDDSQLPKDRFSAERLKGVDSTLKIQPAKLEDSAVYLCASSLYDRPTDTQYFGPGTRLTVL.

The chain uses TRBV6-4 and TRBJ1-1; D perhaps matches TRBD1 (5 bases). This CDR3 has 13 residues. V dropped 3 bases and J dropped 2 bases, with 7 bases sitting between them. In germline, CDR1 is MRHNA, CDR2 SNTAGT. The CDR3 sequence: CASSEQGNTEAFF. For the CDR3, the DNA is TGTGCCAGCAGTGAGCAGGGAAACACTGAAGCTTTCTTT.

The chain recombines TRBV9 with TRBJ2-2, with 9 nucleotides matching TRBD1. Germline CDR1 and CDR2: SGDLS and YYNGEE. Trimming removed 4 bases from V and 4 bases from J; junction bases left unmatched: 17. This CDR3 comprises 19 residues. As DNA, the CDR3 is TGTGCCAGCAGCTTGCTTGACAGGGGGATCGACCCCGGCACCGGGGAGCTGTTTTTT. It codes for CASSLLDRGIDPGTGELFF. The variable domain in full, with the rest retrieved from reference TRBV9 and TRBJ2-2, is DSGVTQTPKHLITATGQRVTLRCSPRSGDLSVYWYQQSLDQGLQFLIQYYNGEERAKGNILERFSAQQFPDLHSELNLSSLELGDSALYFCASSLLDRGIDPGTGELFFGEGSRLTVL.

V usage is TRBV9 and J usage is TRBJ1-1; D not certain. The germline V and J ends were trimmed by 4 bases and 4 bases, with 17 bases remaining between them. The CDR3 sequence is 15 residues long. CDR1 and CDR2 (germline): SGDLS, YYNGEE. The CDR3 loop is CASSPIAREITEAFF. Here the CDR3 DNA reads TGTGCCAGCAGCCCTATAGCGCGGGAGATCACTGAAGCTTTCTTT.

V usage is TRBV5-1 and J usage is TRBJ1-1; tentatively, D is TRBD1 (6 bases). The CDR3 totals 13 residues. V lost 4 bases to trimming and J lost 8 bases, with 15 bases between them. Germline-derived CDR1 and CDR2 are SGHRS and YFSETQ. The CDR3, as DNA: TGCGCCAGCAGCCCCCTGACAGGAACCGAAGCTTTCTTT. This translates into CASSPLTGTEAFF. Full variable domain (missing parts from reference TRBV5-1 and TRBJ1-1): KAGVTQTPRYLIKTRGQQVTLSCSPISGHRSVSWYQQTPGQGLQFLFEYFSETQRNKGNFPGRFSGRQFSNSRSEMNVSTLELGDSALYLCASSPLTGTEAFFGQGTRLTVV.

The genes are TRBV30 and TRBJ1-6; no definite D call. Trimming pared 2 bases from V and 7 bases from J, leaving 12 bases between. Germline V gene sequence: CDR1 GTSNPN, CDR2 SVGIG (reference sequence). The CDR3 is 14 residues long. The CDR3 protein is CAWSSPPPNSPLHF. In DNA, the CDR3 is TGTGCCTGGAGTAGCCCCCCGCCGAATTCACCCCTCCACTTT.

The chain has TRBV10-3 and TRBJ2-7; 9 bases match TRBD1. CDR1 and CDR2 (germline): ENHRY, SYGVKD. CDR3 size: 14 residues. Trimming removed 2 bases from V and 5 bases from J; junction bases left unmatched: 4. The CDR3 sequence: CAISEGQGKNEQYF. CDR3 DNA sequence: TGTGCCATCAGTGAGGGACAGGGGAAAAACGAGCAGTACTTC.

The V call is TRBV5-1, the J call TRBJ1-4; a possible D gene is TRBD1 (5 bases). Germline-derived CDR1 and CDR2 are SGHRS and YFSETQ. The CDR3 contains 14 residues. Between the trimmed V and J ends, which lost 4 bases and 3 bases, there was a span of 10 bases. CDR3 sequence (DNA): TGCGCCAGCAGCCCGGGGGGGGCTAATGAAAAACTGTTTTTT. Amino acid sequence: CASSPGGANEKLFF.

The J gene is TRBJ2-3, the V gene TRBV7-8; no firm D call. CDR1 SGHVS and CDR2 FQNEAQ come from the germline V gene. CDR3 length: 14 residues. V was pared by 1 base and J by 0 bases, with 5 bases between. The CDR3 nucleotides are TGTGCCAGCAGCTTAGTGGCTAGCACAGATACGCAGTATTTT. This translates into CASSLVASTDTQYF. Variable domain in full (rest from reference TRBV7-8 and TRBJ2-3): GAGVSQSPRYKVAKRGQDVALRCDPISGHVSLFWYQQALGQGPEFLTYFQNEAQLDKSGLPSDRFFAERPEGSVSTLKIQRTQQEDSAVYLCASSLVASTDTQYFGPGTRLTVL.

The chain employs TRBV28 and TRBJ2-7; 11 bases agree with TRBD2. V shed 4 bases, J shed 5 bases, and the junction held 16 bases outside the gene matches. The CDR3 consists of 18 residues. Germline V lookup: CDR1 MDHEN, CDR2 SYDVKM. CDR3 region: CASSWGGIAGGHLNEQYF. Here the CDR3 DNA reads TGTGCCAGCAGTTGGGGGGGGATAGCGGGAGGGCACTTAAACGAGCAGTACTTC. The complete variable domain, with remaining parts taken from reference TRBV28 and TRBJ2-7, reads DVKVTQSSRYLVKRTGEKVFLECVQDMDHENMFWYRQDPGLGLRLIYFSYDVKMKEKGDIPEGYSVSREKKERFSLILESASTNQTSMYLCASSWGGIAGGHLNEQYFGPGTRLTVT.

J is TRBJ1-1 and V is TRBV19, with 11 bases identical to TRBD1. Unmatched junction bases numbered 10, after V lost 5 bases and J lost 11 bases. The CDR3 is made up of 14 amino acids. Germline CDR1 is LNHDA and CDR2 is SQIVND (reference sequence). The CDR3 sequence: CASSSSRDRGTAFF. As DNA, the CDR3 is TGTGCCAGTAGTTCCTCCCGGGACAGGGGGACGGCTTTCTTT. The full variable domain, in which reference TRBV19 and TRBJ1-1 provide the parts outside the CDR3, is DGGITQSPKYLFRKEGQNVTLSCEQNLNHDAMYWYRQDPGQGLRLIYYSQIVNDFQKGDIAEGYSVSREKKESFPLTVTSAQKNPTAFYLCASSSSRDRGTAFFGQGTRLTVV.

CDR3 coding DNA: TGTGCCAGCTCCCGACTCGCGGCGTACCAAGAGACCCAGTACTTC. The encoded protein is CASSRLAAYQETQYF. The rearrangement uses TRBV6-5 and TRBJ2-5; D gene unclear. Germline lookup yields CDR1 MNHEY and CDR2 SVGAGI. V lost 8 bases and J lost 0, with 16 bases in between. The CDR3 loop spans 15 amino acids.

The chain carries TRBV5-1 and TRBJ1-6; weak D call: TRBD1 (6 bases). Germline loops: CDR1 SGHRS, CDR2 YFSETQ. The CDR3 sequence is 15 residues long. V shed 7 bases and J shed 5 bases, with 16 bases lying between them. As DNA, the CDR3 is TGCGCCAGCGGCCAAAGGGCAGGGGATAATTCACCCCTCCACTTT. This codes for CASGQRAGDNSPLHF.

The V and J genes are TRBV2 and TRBJ2-7; 9 bases are shared with TRBD1. The germline V gene has CDR1 SNHLY and CDR2 FYNNEI. This CDR3 has 14 amino acids. Trimming removed 5 bases from V and 3 bases from J; junction bases left unmatched: 5. For the CDR3, the DNA is TGTGCCAGCAGTCAAACAGGGGGCTTCTACGAGCAGTACTTC. It translates to CASSQTGGFYEQYF.

The chain couples TRBV6-5 to TRBJ2-7, with D tentatively TRBD2 (7 bases). V lost 6 bases, J lost 4 bases, and 16 bases lay in between. This CDR3 spans 14 amino acids. Germline-derived CDR1 and CDR2 are MNHEY and SVGAGI. CDR3 residues: CASRLAARGYEQYF. The CDR3 DNA follows: TGTGCCAGCAGGCTAGCGGCGAGGGGGTACGAGCAGTACTTC.

The chain recombines TRBV6-1 with TRBJ1-2; 7 nucleotides match TRBD1. The germline CDR1 and CDR2 sequences are MNHNS and SASEGT. V was clipped by 3 bases and J by 0 bases; unmatched bases: 1. The CDR3 runs 14 residues. CDR3 amino acids: CASSEDRTNYGYTF. CDR3 sequence (DNA): TGTGCCAGCAGTGAGGACAGGACTAACTATGGCTACACCTTC.

This clone was picked up a small number of times. Other DNA variants within this sample encode the same CDR3. The chain links TRBV5-1 to TRBJ1-5; tentative D call: TRBD1 (6 bases). The CDR3 loop spans 14 amino acids. The ends were cut back, 2 bases at V and 3 bases at J, with 9 bases in the middle. Germline lookup yields CDR1 SGHRS and CDR2 YFSETQ. CDR3 nucleotide sequence: TGCGCCAGCAGCTTTACAGGGCTCAATCAGCCCCAGCATTTT. It yields the protein CASSFTGLNQPQHF. The variable domain in full, with the rest retrieved from reference TRBV5-1 and TRBJ1-5, is KAGVTQTPRYLIKTRGQQVTLSCSPISGHRSVSWYQQTPGQGLQFLFEYFSETQRNKGNFPGRFSGRQFSNSRSEMNVSTLELGDSALYLCASSFTGLNQPQHFGDGTRLSIL.

The rearrangement joins TRBV15 to TRBJ1-2, with 7 nucleotides matching TRBD1. The CDR3 runs to 13 residues. Trimming at V came to 5 bases and at J to 2 bases, leaving 2 bases not matched to a gene. Looked up from germline, CDR1 is LNHNV and CDR2 is YYDKDF (reference sequence). CDR3 sequence (DNA): TGTGCCACCAGCGTCAGGGGGAACTATGGCTACACCTTC. Protein sequence: CATSVRGNYGYTF.

The V gene is TRBV5-1, the J gene TRBJ1-4, with 10 positions matching TRBD1. This CDR3 is built from 15 residues. Trimming cost V 0 bases and J 8 bases; bases outside gene matches: 4. Germline CDR1 and CDR2: SGHRS and YFSETQ. The CDR3 nucleotides are TGCGCCAGCAGCTTGGCGGGACAGGGGAGGGAAAAACTGTTTTTT. It is translated as CASSLAGQGREKLFF.

The chain links TRBV5-4 to TRBJ1-1; no definite D call. The length of the CDR3 is 13 residues. V was clipped by 5 bases and J by 1 base, with 9 bases between them. The germline V gene has CDR1 SGHNT and CDR2 YYREEE (reference sequence). The CDR3 here is CASRPGRNTEAFF. The CDR3 DNA is TGTGCCAGCAGACCCGGGAGGAACACTGAAGCTTTCTTT.

The V gene is TRBV7-9, the J gene TRBJ2-7; 11 bases align to TRBD1. V was pared by 4 bases and J by 2 bases, with 7 bases of the junction left unmatched. Germline values: CDR1 SEHNR, CDR2 FQNEAQ (reference sequence). The CDR3 is made up of 16 amino acids. In DNA, the CDR3 is TGTGCCAGCAGCTCCTCGGACAGGGGGCGAGCCTACGAGCAGTACTTC. It translates to CASSSSDRGRAYEQYF.

The rearrangement links TRBV5-1 to TRBJ2-5; the match to TRBD2 covers 10 bases. The CDR3 is made up of 15 amino acids. V was pared by 2 bases and J by 3 bases, with 4 bases of the junction left unmatched. CDR1 is SGHRS and CDR2 is YFSETQ in the germline V gene. The CDR3 nucleotides are TGCGCCAGCAGCTTTACTAGCGGGAAAAAAGAGACCCAGTACTTC. Amino acids: CASSFTSGKKETQYF.

The chain carries TRBV18 and TRBJ1-1; 8 nucleotides align to TRBD1. This CDR3 contains 16 residues. Germline V gene sequence: CDR1 KGHSH, CDR2 LQKENI. The trim removed 3 bases at V and 6 bases at J, leaving 12 bases unmatched. CDR3: CASSPPSRGRGSEAFF. The CDR3 nucleotides read TGTGCCAGCTCACCTCCCTCCAGGGGGCGAGGGTCTGAAGCTTTCTTT.

V and J are TRBV2 and TRBJ1-6, with D possibly TRBD1 on 6 matching bases. Germline V lookup: CDR1 SNHLY, CDR2 FYNNEI. The CDR3 runs 14 residues. Trimming shortened V by 6 bases and J by 8 bases, and 14 bases separated the two germline ends. DNA for the CDR3: TGTGCCAGCAGCCTGGGACAATGGGATTCACCCCTCCACTTT. It encodes CASSLGQWDSPLHF.

The gene calls are TRBV28 and TRBJ1-1; 10 nucleotides line up with TRBD1. The CDR3 covers 16 residues. Germline V gene lookup returns CDR1 MDHEN and CDR2 SYDVKM. The junction had 6 bases not matched to a gene; V was cut back by 1 base and J by 4 bases. DNA of the CDR3: TGTGCCAGCAGTTTATCGGGACAGGGGATTATCACTGAAGCTTTCTTT. This codes for CASSLSGQGIITEAFF.

This rearrangement joins TRBV4-3 to TRBJ1-2, with D perhaps matching TRBD1 (5 bases). The CDR3 has 15 amino acids. V was shortened by 0 bases and J by 3 bases, with 11 bases between the two germline ends. The V gene's germline CDR1 is LGHNA and CDR2 YSLEER. CDR3 bases: TGCGCCAGCAGCCAAGACCGTGGAGGGGACTATGGCTACACCTTC. This sequence encodes CASSQDRGGDYGYTF.

Ten or more counts support this clone. The chain employs TRBV6-2 or TRBV6-3 and TRBJ2-2, with TRBD1 as a possible D gene (6 bases). V lost 2 bases and J lost 7, with 17 bases in between. The CDR3 extends over 16 amino acids. Germline V lookup: CDR1 MNHEY, CDR2 SVGEGT. The CDR3 sequence is CASSYHTGTLVGELFF. CDR3 coding DNA: TGTGCCAGCAGTTACCACACCGGGACATTAGTCGGGGAGCTGTTTTTT.

The chain joins TRBV5-1 to TRBJ2-3; tentatively, D is TRBD2 (5 bases). CDR1 and CDR2 (germline): SGHRS, YFSETQ. The V and J ends lost 3 bases and 0 bases respectively, with 8 bases between them. The CDR3 runs 14 residues. The DNA of the CDR3 is TGCGCCAGCAGCTCTGAGCGGAGCACAGATACGCAGTATTTT. Its protein product is CASSSERSTDTQYF.

CDR3 sequence (DNA): TGTGCCACCACGCCGGGACTCACCGCTTCTCTGAATGAGCAGTTCTTC. It encodes CATTPGLTASLNEQFF. This chain connects TRBV15 to TRBJ2-1; TRBD2 is a possible D gene (6 bases). CDR3 length: 16 amino acids. In germline, CDR1 is LNHNV, CDR2 YYDKDF (reference sequence). V lost 7 bases to trimming and J lost 7 bases, with 23 bases between them.

This clone was seen once. The chain recombines TRBV5-5 with TRBJ2-5; D may be TRBD1 (6 bases). Trimming left V 1 base short and J 5 bases short, with 18 bases between. The CDR3 consists of 16 residues. The germline gives CDR1 SGHKS, CDR2 YYEKEE (reference sequence). This CDR3 is CASSLNPTGNRETQYF. CDR3 bases: TGTGCCAGCAGCTTGAACCCAACAGGGAATAGGGAGACCCAGTACTTC. The full variable domain, completed using reference TRBV5-5 and TRBJ2-5, is DAGVTQSPTHLIKTRGQQVTLRCSPISGHKSVSWYQQVLGQGPQFIFQYYEKEERGRGNFPDRFSARQFPNYSSELNVNALLLGDSALYLCASSLNPTGNRETQYFGPGTRLLVL.